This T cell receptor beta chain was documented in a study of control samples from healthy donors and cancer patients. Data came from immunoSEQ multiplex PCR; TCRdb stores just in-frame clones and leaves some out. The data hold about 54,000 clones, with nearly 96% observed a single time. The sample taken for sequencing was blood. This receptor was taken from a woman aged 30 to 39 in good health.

DNA for the CDR3: TGTGCCAGCTCACCCTTATCATCGAATGGACAGGGCCAAGAGACCCAGTACTTC. This translates into CASSPLSSNGQGQETQYF. The chain combines TRBV18 with TRBJ2-5; 8 positions agree with TRBD1. V shed 3 bases, J shed 1 base, and the junction held 13 bases outside the gene matches. Germline V lookup: CDR1 KGHSH, CDR2 LQKENI. The CDR3 loop spans 18 amino acids.